The T cell receptor (beta chain) described here comes from a study of OX40 agonist ivuxolimab in advanced cancers. Looking at the study overall: The dose-escalation cohort had hepatocellular carcinoma, melanoma, renal cell or head and neck cancer. Three partial responders included one hepatocellular carcinoma patient and two cutaneous melanoma patients.

Germline CDR1 reads MNHEY; CDR2 reads SVGAGI. V shed 5 bases and J shed 9 bases, with 11 bases lying between them. The CDR3 is 12 amino acids. Sequencing was performed with immunoSEQ multiplex PCR; in TCRdb, only in-frame clones are kept and a portion is missing. Among 34,000 or so clones listed, 70% to 80% were seen once. This clone was detected once. Its antigen remains unidentified. Study results and limitations: Dosing at 0.1 to 3.0 mg/kg was accompanied by clonal expansion of CD4+ and CD8+ blood T cells by week 6. Some nonresponders likewise displayed low normalized T-cell clonal expansion.

The gene calls are TRBV6-5 and TRBJ2-1; D unresolved. The receptor was isolated from an adult with an advanced solid tumor such as melanoma, head and neck, liver or kidney cancer. Sequencing used CD4+ or CD8+ T cells sorted from blood, obtained in a trial of the OX40 agonist ivuxolimab. CDR3 in DNA: TGTGCCAGCAGTGGCCGGAGTGGTGAGCAGTTCTTC. This gives the protein CASSGRSGEQFF.